Listed here are 14 T cell receptor beta chains from one sample, sequenced in a study of brain T cells in children with intractable seizures. Sequencing used immunoSEQ multiplex PCR; TCRdb keeps in-frame clones, though not all of them. The table includes hundreds of thousands of clones, over 85% detected once. Documented time point: blood from clinic visit 5 months post-surgery; TSC patient then seizure free. Source: peripheral blood, taken 4 to 5 months after surgery. These receptors were obtained from a boy under two years old with tuberous sclerosis and intractable seizures.

This chain's CDR3 is CASSSFYGQGWTGELFF. DNA for the CDR3: TGTGCCAGCAGCTCCTTTTATGGACAGGGCTGGACCGGGGAGCTGTTTTTT. The chain employs TRBV5-6 and TRBJ2-2; 8 bases map to TRBD1. Germline V gene lookup returns CDR1 SGHDT and CDR2 YYEEEE. With V trimmed by 3 bases and J by 5 bases, 12 bases remained unmatched. This CDR3 contains 17 residues.

This clone was observed a single time. This chain uses TRBV24-1 with TRBJ2-5; D perhaps matches TRBD1 (6 bases). This CDR3 is built from 17 residues. Germline CDR1 is KGHDR and CDR2 is SFDVKD. V dropped 6 bases and J dropped 1 base, with 20 bases sitting between them. The CDR3 sequence is CATSRGGQGRVQETQYF. CDR3 bases: TGTGCCACCAGTCGAGGGGGTCAGGGTAGGGTCCAAGAGACCCAGTACTTC.

The chain links TRBV3-1 (or the pseudogene TRBV3-2) to TRBJ1-4; no firm D call. The CDR3 contains 15 residues. Germline-derived CDR1 and CDR2 are LGHDT and YNNKEL (reference sequence). V was trimmed by 6 bases and J by 0 bases, leaving 11 bases between them. The CDR3 is CASSFVQTTNEKLFF. The CDR3 nucleotides are TGTGCCAGCAGTTTCGTCCAGACAACTAATGAAAAACTGTTTTTT.

The chain carries TRBV7-2 and TRBJ2-5; the D is unclear. The CDR3 spans 15 residues. The germline gives CDR1 SGHTA, CDR2 FQGNSA. V was trimmed by 5 bases and J by 2 bases, leaving 15 bases between them. The CDR3 coding sequence is TGTGCCAGCAGCATGGGATTAGAGACTCAAGAGACCCAGTACTTC. Protein: CASSMGLETQETQYF.

The V call is TRBV9, the J call TRBJ2-6; no definite D call. Germline CDR1 SGDLS, CDR2 YYNGEE. The CDR3 has 17 residues. V lost 0 bases, J lost 0 bases, and 10 bases lay in between. The CDR3 DNA reads as TGTGCCAGCAGCGTAGCAGCGATCAACTCTGGGGCCAACGTCCTGACTTTC. It translates to CASSVAAINSGANVLTF.

The table lists this clone with a count of one. V and J are TRBV7-2 and TRBJ2-1; 13 nucleotides match TRBD2. The junction had 4 bases not matched to a gene; V was cut back by 5 bases and J by 6 bases. The CDR3 loop spans 15 amino acids. CDR1 is SGHTA and CDR2 is FQGNSA in the germline V gene. The CDR3 nucleotides read TGTGCCAGCAGCGGACTAGCGGGGGTCTCCAATGAGCAGTTCTTC. Protein: CASSGLAGVSNEQFF.

V usage is TRBV9 and J usage is TRBJ2-3; 8 bases fit TRBD2. The V and J ends lost 2 bases and 3 bases, in that order; junction bases with no gene match: 5. This CDR3 contains 15 residues. In germline, CDR1 is SGDLS, CDR2 YYNGEE. CDR3 sequence (DNA): TGTGCCAGCAGCGTTGAGACTAGCGCAACAGATACGCAGTATTTT. Its protein product is CASSVETSATDTQYF.

The sample holds one count of this clone. This chain connects TRBV7-6 to TRBJ1-5; D may be TRBD1 (5 bases). CDR1 and CDR2 (germline): SGHVS, FNYEAQ. The CDR3 sequence is 14 residues long. Trimming took off 5 bases at V and 3 bases at J, with 11 bases between the two ends. CDR3 residues: CASSQTEYNQPQHF. In nucleotides, the CDR3 is TGTGCCAGCAGCCAGACAGAGTACAATCAGCCCCAGCATTTT.

The chain carries TRBV14 and TRBJ1-2; D unresolved. Trimming removed 0 bases at V and 0 bases at J, with 2 bases between. CDR1 is SGHDN, CDR2 FVKESK, per germline. CDR3 length equals 13 residues. The CDR3 loop reads CASSQEANYGYTF. The CDR3 DNA follows: TGTGCCAGCAGCCAAGAGGCTAACTATGGCTACACCTTC. The full variable domain, with the rest looked up from reference TRBV14 and TRBJ1-2, is EAGVTQFPSHSVIEKGQTVTLRCDPISGHDNLYWYRRVMGKEIKFLLHFVKESKQDESGMPNNRFLAERTGGTYSTLKVQPAELEDSGVYFCASSQEANYGYTFGSGTRLTVV.

The chain carries TRBV5-1 and TRBJ1-6; weak D call: TRBD1 (5 bases). Germline lookup yields CDR1 SGHRS and CDR2 YFSETQ. CDR3 length: 14 residues. V lost 2 bases and J lost 10, with 13 bases in between. This CDR3 reads CASSLGEKRSPLHF. For the CDR3, the DNA is TGCGCCAGCAGCTTAGGGGAAAAACGGTCACCCCTCCACTTT.

In its sample, this clone was seen once. The V gene is TRBV28, the J gene TRBJ2-7; 9 bases align to TRBD1. Germline V lookup: CDR1 MDHEN, CDR2 SYDVKM. V shed 5 bases and J 6 bases; nucleotides not matched to a gene: 11. The CDR3 totals 15 residues. CDR3 amino acids: CASSRRTGAVGEQYF. Written as DNA, the CDR3 is TGTGCCAGCAGTCGACGGACAGGGGCAGTTGGCGAGCAGTACTTC. The full variable domain, rest sourced from reference TRBV28 and TRBJ2-7, is DVKVTQSSRYLVKRTGEKVFLECVQDMDHENMFWYRQDPGLGLRLIYFSYDVKMKEKGDIPEGYSVSREKKERFSLILESASTNQTSMYLCASSRRTGAVGEQYFGPGTRLTVT.

CDR3 sequence reads: CASSMTGHSGELFF. Here the CDR3 DNA reads TGTGCCAGCAGTATGACAGGGCACAGCGGGGAGCTGTTTTTT. The chain has TRBV28 and TRBJ2-2, with 7 bases that match TRBD1. This CDR3 has 14 amino acids. J was trimmed by 7 bases and V by 5 bases; bases with no gene match: 7. The germline CDR1 and CDR2 sequences are MDHEN and SYDVKM.

In DNA, the CDR3 is TGTGCCAGCAGCTTTCGGGATCAGCCCCAGCATTTT. Its translation is CASSFRDQPQHF. The chain joins TRBV7-9 to TRBJ1-5; D is ambiguous. CDR3 length equals 12 residues. Trimming removed 3 bases from V and 5 bases from J, with 5 bases in between. Germline values: CDR1 SEHNR, CDR2 FQNEAQ (reference sequence).

This chain joins TRBV2 and TRBJ2-7; D is uncertain. V shed 0 bases and J shed 2 bases, with 11 bases lying between them. Germline V gives CDR1 SNHLY, CDR2 FYNNEI. This CDR3 has 15 amino acids. CDR3 nucleotides: TGTGCCAGCAGTGAAGCGCCCCAGATAACCTACGAGCAGTACTTC. It yields the protein CASSEAPQITYEQYF. Filled out from reference TRBV2 and TRBJ2-7, the complete variable domain reads EPEVTQTPSHQVTQMGQEVILRCVPISNHLYFYWYRQILGQKVEFLVSFYNNEISEKSEIFDDQFSVERPDGSNFTLKIRSTKLEDSAMYFCASSEAPQITYEQYFGPGTRLTVT.